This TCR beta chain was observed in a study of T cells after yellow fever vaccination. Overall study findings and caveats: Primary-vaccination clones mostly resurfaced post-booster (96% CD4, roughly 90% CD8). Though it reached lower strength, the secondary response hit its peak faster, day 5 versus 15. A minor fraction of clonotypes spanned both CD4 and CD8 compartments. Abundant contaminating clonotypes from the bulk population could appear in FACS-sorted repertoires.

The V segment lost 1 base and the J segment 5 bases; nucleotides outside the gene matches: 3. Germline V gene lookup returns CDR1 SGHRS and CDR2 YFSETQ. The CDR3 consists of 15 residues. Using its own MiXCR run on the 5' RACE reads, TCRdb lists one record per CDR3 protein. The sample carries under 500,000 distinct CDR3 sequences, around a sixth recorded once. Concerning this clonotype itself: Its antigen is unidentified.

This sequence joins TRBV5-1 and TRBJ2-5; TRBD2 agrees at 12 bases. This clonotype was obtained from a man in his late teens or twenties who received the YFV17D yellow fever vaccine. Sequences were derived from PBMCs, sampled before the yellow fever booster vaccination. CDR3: CASSLLAGGPETQYF. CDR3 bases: TGCGCCAGCAGCTTGCTAGCGGGGGGGCCGGAGACCCAGTACTTC.